This TCR beta chain was observed in a study of T-cell memory formation after mild COVID-19. TCRdb fed the 5' RACE reads into MiXCR, producing one record per CDR3 protein. The data contain some 100,000 distinct CDR3 sequences, approximately 12% of them seen just once; the ten biggest clones take up 40%. CDR3 length equals 14 residues. The germline gives CDR1 SEHNR, CDR2 FQNEAQ (reference sequence). The V gene lost 8 bases and the J gene lost 3 bases, with 13 bases spanning the gap. Sequencing was carried out using PBMCs or a T cell subset sorted from them (not recorded which). The source of this sequence is a man younger than 35 who had mild COVID-19 (a few samples of this study predate the infection). Cell type and time point are not known. V gene TRBV7-9 combines with J gene TRBJ2-2; D is unclear. In DNA form, the CDR3 reads TGTGCCAGCCGCCTTAGGCTAGACACCGGGGAGCTGTTTTTT. Its protein product is CASRLRLDTGELFF.